What follows are 21 T cell receptor beta chains derived from one specimen sequenced in a study of CD8+ T cells in alopecia areata. Treatment noted: oral pan-JAK inhibitor, 5-10 mg twice daily. Isolated RNA was reverse transcribed into cDNA used as the sequencing template. The method was immunoSEQ multiplex PCR; TCRdb's version includes in-frame clones alone and lacks a portion of them. There are about 190,000 clones in the sample; 50% to 60% occur only once, and over 0.55% lies in the top ten. This sample comprised CD4+ T cells sorted from blood, obtained at week 4, from a patient treated with tofacitinib. Every receptor here comes from a human donor with alopecia areata.

This clone has more than one count but fewer than ten. The V call is TRBV29-1, the J call TRBJ2-5, with TRBD2 matching 13 bases. Germline lookup yields CDR1 SQVTM and CDR2 ANQGSEA. V shed 7 bases and J 5 bases; nucleotides not matched to a gene: 7. This CDR3 is built from 14 residues. CDR3 DNA sequence: TGCAGCGGGCGGACTAGCGGGAGCGGTGAGACCCAGTACTTC. This codes for CSGRTSGSGETQYF. Together with reference TRBV29-1 and TRBJ2-5, the CDR3 gives the full variable domain: SAVISQKPSRDICQRGTSLTIQCQVDSQVTMMFWYRQQPGQSLTLIATANQGSEATYESGFVIDKFPISRPNLTFSTLTVSNMSPEDSSIYLCSGRTSGSGETQYFGPGTRLLVL.

This CDR3 reads CSGLPGTGLNTEAFF. CDR3 coding DNA: TGCAGCGGACTTCCCGGGACAGGCCTGAACACTGAAGCTTTCTTT. The V call is TRBV29-1, the J call TRBJ1-1; 8 bases are a match to TRBD1. This CDR3 is 15 amino acids long. V lost 7 bases to trimming and J lost 0 bases; unmatched junction nucleotides: 10. Germline assignment: CDR1 SQVTM and CDR2 ANQGSEA.

This chain joins TRBV2 and TRBJ1-5; a possible D gene is TRBD1 (5 bases). The CDR3 loop spans 14 amino acids. V shed 9 bases and J shed 0 bases, with 12 bases lying between them. Germline CDR1 reads SNHLY; CDR2 reads FYNNEI. CDR3 coding DNA: TGTGCCAGTACAGGAACTCCTAGCAATCAGCCCCAGCATTTT. Its protein product is CASTGTPSNQPQHF.

The V and J genes are TRBV5-4 and TRBJ2-3; 9 bases match TRBD2. Germline V gene sequence: CDR1 SGHNT, CDR2 YYREEE (reference sequence). J was trimmed by 4 bases and V by 4 bases; bases with no gene match: 10. The CDR3 totals 16 residues. CDR3 in DNA: TGTGCCAGCAGCCTGGGGGCTAGCGGGATTTCAGATACGCAGTATTTT. Its translation is CASSLGASGISDTQYF.

This clone appeared a single time. V usage is TRBV10-2 and J usage is TRBJ1-1, with D tentatively TRBD1 (5 bases). CDR3 length equals 11 residues. Trimming took 2 bases from V and 9 from J, leaving 7 bases between them. The germline CDR1 and CDR2 sequences are WSHSY and SAAADI. DNA of the CDR3: TGCGCCAGCAGTGAGAGGGGACAAGCTTTCTTT. This codes for CASSERGQAFF.

The chain uses TRBV29-1 and TRBJ2-7, with TRBD2 matching over 8 bases. J lost 2 bases, V lost 5 bases, and 8 bases had no gene match. Looked up from germline, CDR1 is SQVTM and CDR2 is ANQGSEA. This CDR3 is built from 14 residues. The CDR3 DNA sequence: TGCAGCGTTAGCCATAGCGGGGCGACCTACGAGCAGTACTTC. Translation gives CSVSHSGATYEQYF.

This clone was recorded a few times. The sample has other DNA sequences that encode this CDR3 too. This CDR3 is CSVEDRRGRGYEQYF. For the CDR3, the DNA is TGCAGCGTTGAAGATAGGCGGGGAAGGGGCTACGAGCAGTACTTC. The rearrangement links TRBV29-1 to TRBJ2-7; tentative D call: TRBD2 (6 bases). There are 15 residues in the CDR3. The ends were cut back, 0 bases at V and 3 bases at J, with 15 bases in the middle. Per the germline V gene, CDR1 is SQVTM and CDR2 is ANQGSEA.

The gene calls are TRBV25-1 and TRBJ2-1; 7 bases fit TRBD1. Germline assignment: CDR1 MGHDK and CDR2 SYGVNS. This CDR3 has 15 residues. V lost 5 bases and J lost 6; bases outside the gene matches: 10. Here the CDR3 reads CASSPLTGSFNEQFF. CDR3 in DNA: TGTGCCAGCAGTCCGCTGACAGGGAGCTTCAATGAGCAGTTCTTC. Combining the CDR3 with reference TRBV25-1 and TRBJ2-1 gives the whole variable domain EADIYQTPRYLVIGTGKKITLECSQTMGHDKMYWYQQDPGMELHLIHYSYGVNSTEKGDLSSESTVSRIRTEHFPLTLESARPSHTSQYLCASSPLTGSFNEQFFGPGTRLTVL.

The chain uses TRBV30 and TRBJ1-1, with 7 bases fitting TRBD1. Germline values: CDR1 GTSNPN, CDR2 SVGIG (reference sequence). The CDR3 consists of 14 residues. V trimming: 2 bases; J trimming: 0 bases; junction bases outside the gene matches: 3. CDR3 region: CAWSRGQLNTEAFF. The CDR3 nucleotides read TGTGCCTGGAGTCGGGGACAGTTGAACACTGAAGCTTTCTTT.

This clone was observed a few times. The chain recombines TRBV30 with TRBJ2-7, with D hard to call. Germline lookup yields CDR1 GTSNPN and CDR2 SVGIG (reference sequence). V was cut by 3 bases and J by 5 bases, with 14 bases left in between. The CDR3 is made up of 13 amino acids. This chain's CDR3 is CAWRPIETNEQYF. Here the CDR3 DNA reads TGTGCCTGGAGACCTATAGAGACAAACGAGCAGTACTTC.

The genes are TRBV25-1 and TRBJ2-3; D possibly uses TRBD1 or TRBD2 (6 bases each). The V gene lost 4 bases and the J gene lost 2 bases, with 10 bases spanning the gap. CDR3 length equals 14 residues. CDR1 is MGHDK, CDR2 SYGVNS, per germline. As DNA, the CDR3 is TGTGCCAGCAGTGGCGGGGACATCACAGATACGCAGTATTTT. Its translation is CASSGGDITDTQYF.

The chain uses TRBV29-1 and TRBJ1-1; no firm D call. This CDR3 region has 11 residues. The germline V gene encodes CDR1 SQVTM and CDR2 ANQGSEA. The CDR3 DNA is TGCACCGTAACGGCGAACACTGAAGCTTTCTTT. Translation: CTVTANTEAFF.

In its sample, this clone was seen a few times. CDR3 DNA: TGCAGCGCAAACCCCGGGCCTAGGGGCACTGAAGCTTTCTTT. Translated: CSANPGPRGTEAFF. This chain connects TRBV29-1 to TRBJ1-1, with a tentative D call TRBD1 (5 bases). This CDR3 spans 14 amino acids. Trimming took off 7 bases at V and 4 bases at J, with 19 bases between the two ends. Germline CDR1 SQVTM, CDR2 ANQGSEA.

This CDR3 is CASGVGRGPNEQFF. CDR3 nucleotides: TGTGCCAGCGGGGTGGGGAGGGGACCAAATGAGCAGTTCTTC. The chain couples TRBV2 to TRBJ2-1; TRBD2 aligns across 7 bases. With V trimmed by 8 bases and J by 7 bases, 11 bases remained unmatched. The germline V gene has CDR1 SNHLY and CDR2 FYNNEI. This CDR3 comprises 14 residues.

This clone was seen once. This chain connects TRBV5-1 to TRBJ2-3; 8 nucleotides agree with TRBD2. This CDR3 region has 16 residues. Trimming cost V 3 bases and J 4 bases; bases outside gene matches: 10. CDR1 SGHRS and CDR2 YFSETQ come from the germline V gene. The CDR3 here is CASSSQAGDVADTQYF. For the CDR3, the DNA is TGCGCCAGCAGCTCCCAAGCGGGAGACGTCGCAGATACGCAGTATTTT. Together with reference TRBV5-1 and TRBJ2-3, the CDR3 gives the full variable domain: KAGVTQTPRYLIKTRGQQVTLSCSPISGHRSVSWYQQTPGQGLQFLFEYFSETQRNKGNFPGRFSGRQFSNSRSEMNVSTLELGDSALYLCASSSQAGDVADTQYFGPGTRLTVL.

This clone occurred once. The V and J genes are TRBV6-5 and TRBJ2-5, with D maybe TRBD2 (6 bases). V lost 4 bases, J lost 4 bases, and 13 bases lay in between. CDR1 and CDR2 (germline): MNHEY, SVGAGI. This CDR3 has 14 residues. CDR3 nucleotide sequence: TGTGCCAGCAGTTCAGCGGGTTCGGGAGAGACCCAGTACTTC. This translates into CASSSAGSGETQYF.

This clone was seen only once. V and J are TRBV30 and TRBJ2-5, with 7 bases that match TRBD1. CDR3 length equals 12 residues. After removal of 6 bases from V and 2 bases from J, the junction contained 3 bases not matched to a gene. From germline, CDR1 is GTSNPN and CDR2 SVGIG (reference sequence). CDR3 in amino acids: CACTGEQETQYF. As DNA, the CDR3 is TGTGCCTGCACAGGGGAACAAGAGACCCAGTACTTC.

This clone was found a few times. One end of the junction fails to match germline, which may point to a read error. CDR3 nucleotide sequence: TGTGCCTGGCAAAAGTGGACTTCCTGGGACTTT. It specifies CAWQKWTSWDF. The chain joins TRBV30 to TRBJ1-1, with unresolved D. CDR3 length: 11 residues. Germline assignment: CDR1 GTSNPN and CDR2 SVGIG (reference sequence). The variable domain in full, with the rest retrieved from reference TRBV30 and TRBJ1-1, is SQTIHQWPATLVQPVGSPLSLECTVEGTSNPNLYWYRQAAGRGLQLLFYSVGIGQISSEVPQNLSASRPQDRQFILSSKKLLLSDSGFYLCAWQKWTSWDFGQGTRLTVV.

The chain links TRBV30 to TRBJ2-3, with D possibly TRBD2 on 6 matching bases. The CDR3 runs 16 residues. Between the trimmed V and J ends, which lost 0 bases and 2 bases, there was a span of 15 bases. Looked up from germline, CDR1 is GTSNPN and CDR2 is SVGIG (reference sequence). DNA for the CDR3: TGTGCCTGGAGTGTAGCCGGGAGTGGGATCACAGATACGCAGTATTTT. Translated: CAWSVAGSGITDTQYF.

The genes are TRBV7-9 and TRBJ2-2; no clear D gene. The CDR3 is 14 amino acids. The germline CDR1 and CDR2 sequences are SEHNR and FQNEAQ (reference sequence). The V end was cut by 2 bases, the J end by 3 bases, with 7 bases between. DNA of the CDR3: TGTGCCAGCAGCTTAAGGGTAGACACCGGGGAGCTGTTTTTT. This encodes CASSLRVDTGELFF.

The chain combines TRBV29-1 with TRBJ2-1; D not certain. The CDR3 extends over 13 amino acids. Germline V lookup: CDR1 SQVTM, CDR2 ANQGSEA. Trimming removed 7 bases at V and 0 bases at J, with 10 bases between. CDR3 sequence (DNA): TGCAGCGGGAACCTTGGCTCCTACAATGAGCAGTTCTTC. It is translated as CSGNLGSYNEQFF.